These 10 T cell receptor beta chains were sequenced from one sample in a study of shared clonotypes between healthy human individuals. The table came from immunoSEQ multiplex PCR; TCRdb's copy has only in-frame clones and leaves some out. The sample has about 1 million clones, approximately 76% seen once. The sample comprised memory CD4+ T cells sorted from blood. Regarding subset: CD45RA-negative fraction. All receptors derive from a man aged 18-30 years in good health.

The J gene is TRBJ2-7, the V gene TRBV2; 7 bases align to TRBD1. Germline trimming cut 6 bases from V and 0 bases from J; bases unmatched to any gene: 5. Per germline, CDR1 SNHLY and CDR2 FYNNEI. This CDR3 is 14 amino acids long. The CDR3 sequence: CASRNRGSSYEQYF. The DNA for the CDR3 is TGTGCCAGCAGGAACAGGGGTAGCTCCTACGAGCAGTACTTC.

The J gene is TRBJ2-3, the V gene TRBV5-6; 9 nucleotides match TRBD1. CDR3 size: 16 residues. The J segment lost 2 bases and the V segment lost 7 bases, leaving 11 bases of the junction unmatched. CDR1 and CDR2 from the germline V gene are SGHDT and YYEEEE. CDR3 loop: CASLEDRGRHTDTQYF. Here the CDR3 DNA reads TGTGCCAGCCTAGAGGACAGGGGCCGCCACACAGATACGCAGTATTTT.

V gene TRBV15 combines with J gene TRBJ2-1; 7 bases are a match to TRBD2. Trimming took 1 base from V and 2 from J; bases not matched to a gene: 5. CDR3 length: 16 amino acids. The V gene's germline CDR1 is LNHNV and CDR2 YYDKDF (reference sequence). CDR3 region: CATSRGQAGPYNEQFF. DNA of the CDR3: TGTGCCACCAGCAGAGGTCAAGCGGGACCCTACAATGAGCAGTTCTTC.

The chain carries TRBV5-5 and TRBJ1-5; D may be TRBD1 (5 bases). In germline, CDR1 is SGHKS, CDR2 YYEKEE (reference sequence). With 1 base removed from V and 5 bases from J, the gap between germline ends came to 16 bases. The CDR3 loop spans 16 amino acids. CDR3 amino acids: CASSLWIARADQPQHF. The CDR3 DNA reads TGTGCCAGCAGCTTGTGGATCGCCAGGGCAGATCAGCCCCAGCATTTT. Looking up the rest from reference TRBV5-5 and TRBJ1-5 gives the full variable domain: DAGVTQSPTHLIKTRGQQVTLRCSPISGHKSVSWYQQVLGQGPQFIFQYYEKEERGRGNFPDRFSARQFPNYSSELNVNALLLGDSALYLCASSLWIARADQPQHFGDGTRLSIL.

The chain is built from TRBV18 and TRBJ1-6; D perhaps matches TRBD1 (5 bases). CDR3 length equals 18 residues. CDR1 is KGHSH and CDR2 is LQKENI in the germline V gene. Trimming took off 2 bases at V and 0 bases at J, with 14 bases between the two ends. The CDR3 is CASSPERGLSSYNSPLHF. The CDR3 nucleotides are TGTGCCAGCTCACCAGAAAGGGGCCTAAGCTCCTATAATTCACCCCTCCACTTT.

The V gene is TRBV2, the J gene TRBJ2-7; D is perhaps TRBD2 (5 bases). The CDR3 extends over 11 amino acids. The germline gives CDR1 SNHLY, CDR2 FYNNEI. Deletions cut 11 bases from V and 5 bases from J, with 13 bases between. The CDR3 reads CAGSGFDEQYF. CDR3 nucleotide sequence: TGTGCCGGAAGCGGATTCGACGAGCAGTACTTC. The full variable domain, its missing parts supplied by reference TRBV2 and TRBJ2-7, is EPEVTQTPSHQVTQMGQEVILRCVPISNHLYFYWYRQILGQKVEFLVSFYNNEISEKSEIFDDQFSVERPDGSNFTLKIRSTKLEDSAMYFCAGSGFDEQYFGPGTRLTVT.

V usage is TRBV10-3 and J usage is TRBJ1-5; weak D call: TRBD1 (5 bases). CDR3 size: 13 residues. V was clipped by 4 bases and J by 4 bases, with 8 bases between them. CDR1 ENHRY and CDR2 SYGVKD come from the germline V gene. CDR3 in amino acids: CAISAGTNQPQHF. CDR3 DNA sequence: TGTGCCATCAGTGCGGGGACGAATCAGCCCCAGCATTTT.

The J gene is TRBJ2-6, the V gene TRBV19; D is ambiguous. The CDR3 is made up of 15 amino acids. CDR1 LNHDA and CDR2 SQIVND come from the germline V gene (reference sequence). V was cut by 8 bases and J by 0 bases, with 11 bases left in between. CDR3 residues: CASGPGFSGANVLTF. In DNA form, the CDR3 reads TGTGCCAGTGGGCCAGGTTTCTCTGGGGCCAACGTCCTGACTTTC.

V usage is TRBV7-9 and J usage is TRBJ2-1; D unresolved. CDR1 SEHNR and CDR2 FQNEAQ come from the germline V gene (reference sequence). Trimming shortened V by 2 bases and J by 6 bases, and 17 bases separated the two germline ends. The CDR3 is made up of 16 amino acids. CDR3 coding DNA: TGTGCCAGCAGCTTACTTAGGCCAGTGGGCGCCAATGAGCAGTTCTTC. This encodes CASSLLRPVGANEQFF.

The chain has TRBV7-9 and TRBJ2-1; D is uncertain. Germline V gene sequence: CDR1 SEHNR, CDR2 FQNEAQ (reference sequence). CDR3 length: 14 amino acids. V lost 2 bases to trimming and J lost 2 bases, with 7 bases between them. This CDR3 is CASSLSGPYNEQFF. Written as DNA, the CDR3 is TGTGCCAGCAGCTTATCTGGTCCCTACAATGAGCAGTTCTTC.